The 26 T cell receptor beta chains given below trace back to one sample, sequenced in a study of blood T cell repertoires in COVID-19. The table came from immunoSEQ multiplex PCR; TCRdb's copy has only in-frame clones and leaves some out. The data show approximately 70,000 clones, approximately 90% seen once. What was sequenced was peripheral blood. The receptors were gathered from a man between 50 and 59 years old with COVID-19, enrolled during active disease.

The J gene is TRBJ2-1, the V gene TRBV16; TRBD1 might be the D (6 bases). The CDR3 is made up of 17 amino acids. V lost 1 base and J 0 bases, leaving 13 bases between the germline ends. Germline V gene lookup returns CDR1 KGHSY and CDR2 FQNENV. The CDR3 nucleotides are TGTGCCAGCAGCCAATTCCATCGGACAGACTCCTACAATGAGCAGTTCTTC. Translation gives CASSQFHRTDSYNEQFF.

The V gene is TRBV19, the J gene TRBJ1-2; 9 nucleotides match TRBD1. V was pared by 4 bases and J by 7 bases, with 16 bases of the junction left unmatched. The CDR3 runs 17 residues. CDR1 LNHDA and CDR2 SQIVND come from the germline V gene (reference sequence). The CDR3 reads CASSKNRDRASTGGYTF. In DNA, the CDR3 is TGTGCCAGTAGTAAGAACCGGGACAGGGCGTCAACTGGTGGCTACACCTTC.

This chain joins TRBV6-5 and TRBJ2-7; D is unresolved. Trimming removed 2 bases at V and 6 bases at J, with 5 bases between. This CDR3 has 11 residues. Germline CDR1 and CDR2: MNHEY and SVGAGI. CDR3 DNA sequence: TGTGCCAGCAGTTACCGGTCCGAGCAGTACTTC. It codes for CASSYRSEQYF.

The V call is TRBV29-1, the J call TRBJ2-3; possible D gene TRBD2, 5 bases. CDR1 SQVTM and CDR2 ANQGSEA come from the germline V gene. This CDR3 region has 14 residues. V gave up 3 bases and J gave up 3 bases, with 13 bases separating them. DNA of the CDR3: TGCAGCGTTGAGGACCCTGAGGGAACAGATACGCAGTATTTT. Amino acid sequence: CSVEDPEGTDTQYF.

The chain joins TRBV13 to TRBJ2-2, with 8 bases fitting TRBD2. The V segment lost 0 bases and the J segment 1 base; nucleotides outside the gene matches: 10. The CDR3 extends over 19 amino acids. The V gene's germline CDR1 is PRHDT and CDR2 FYEKMQ (reference sequence). The CDR3 DNA reads as TGTGCCAGCAGCTTAGGCCGGCCTGAGGGACTAGGGAACACCGGGGAGCTGTTTTTT. It encodes CASSLGRPEGLGNTGELFF. The full variable domain, its missing parts supplied by reference TRBV13 and TRBJ2-2, is AAGVIQSPRHLIKEKRETATLKCYPIPRHDTVYWYQQGPGQDPQFLISFYEKMQSDKGSIPDRFSAQQFSDYHSELNMSSLELGDSALYFCASSLGRPEGLGNTGELFFGEGSRLTVL.

The rearrangement joins TRBV7-9 to TRBJ1-5; 9 bases agree with TRBD1. The CDR3 runs 17 residues. The V gene end was trimmed by 5 bases and the J gene end by 2 bases; junction bases not matched to a gene: 10. Germline CDR1 reads SEHNR; CDR2 reads FQNEAQ (reference sequence). The CDR3 spells CASSTGQGEKGNQPQHF. The CDR3 DNA is TGTGCCAGCAGCACGGGACAGGGAGAGAAAGGCAATCAGCCCCAGCATTTT.

The CDR3 nucleotides read TGCAGTCCTAAGACTGATACGCAGTATTTT. Its translation: CSPKTDTQYF. The rearrangement joins TRBV20-1 to TRBJ2-3; D remains ambiguous. The CDR3 extends over 10 amino acids. The V end lost 8 bases, the J end lost 6 bases, and 9 bases lay between the germline ends. Germline-derived CDR1 and CDR2 are DFQATT and SNEGSKA (reference sequence).

CDR3 sequence: CASSLVGEDTEAFF. In DNA, the CDR3 is TGTGCCAGCAGCTTGGTAGGGGAGGACACTGAAGCTTTCTTT. This chain joins TRBV5-4 and TRBJ1-1, with D possibly being TRBD1 (5 bases). The CDR3 totals 14 residues. Trimming pared 0 bases from V and 3 bases from J, leaving 9 bases between. Per the germline V gene, CDR1 is SGHNT and CDR2 is YYREEE (reference sequence).

V and J are TRBV19 and TRBJ2-7; 8 bases are a match to TRBD1. V shed 5 bases and J 4 bases; nucleotides not matched to a gene: 13. Germline values: CDR1 LNHDA, CDR2 SQIVND (reference sequence). The CDR3 consists of 16 residues. The CDR3, as DNA: TGTGCCAGTAGTCGTCCTACGACAGGGGCGGTATACGAGCAGTACTTC. It yields the protein CASSRPTTGAVYEQYF.

V is TRBV7-2 and J is TRBJ2-5, with TRBD2 matching 10 bases. From germline, CDR1 is SGHTA and CDR2 FQGNSA. V was pared by 5 bases and J by 5 bases, with 8 bases of the junction left unmatched. This CDR3 comprises 15 residues. The CDR3 nucleotides are TGTGCCAGCAGCCGCCGACTAGCGGGTATGGAGACCCAGTACTTC. It codes for CASSRRLAGMETQYF. The whole variable domain, remainder taken from reference TRBV7-2 and TRBJ2-5, is GAGVSQSPSNKVTEKGKDVELRCDPISGHTALYWYRQSLGQGLEFLIYFQGNSAPDKSGLPSDRFSAERTGGSVSTLTIQRTQQEDSAVYLCASSRRLAGMETQYFGPGTRLLVL.

The chain employs TRBV9 and TRBJ2-4; D is possibly TRBD2 (5 bases). V gave up 8 bases and J gave up 1 base, with 13 bases separating them. CDR3 length equals 14 residues. Germline loops: CDR1 SGDLS, CDR2 YYNGEE. The CDR3 here is CARKGGRAKNIQYF. The DNA for the CDR3 is TGTGCCAGGAAAGGAGGCCGTGCCAAAAACATTCAGTACTTC.

CDR3 amino acids: CASSYSSAGIQYF. The CDR3 nucleotides read TGTGCCAGCAGTTACTCCTCAGCGGGCATTCAGTACTTC. The V gene is TRBV6-5, the J gene TRBJ2-4, with TRBD2 as a possible D gene (6 bases). V was trimmed by 0 bases and J by 9 bases, leaving 9 bases between them. The length of the CDR3 is 13 residues. Germline-derived CDR1 and CDR2 are MNHEY and SVGAGI.

The V call is TRBV7-2, the J call TRBJ1-4, with a weak D call TRBD1 (5 bases). V shed 1 base and J shed 4 bases, with 10 bases lying between them. Germline CDR1 is SGHTA and CDR2 is FQGNSA. This CDR3 is built from 15 residues. The CDR3 loop reads CASSLVGAYNEKLFF. The CDR3 DNA follows: TGTGCCAGCAGCTTAGTAGGGGCCTATAATGAAAAACTGTTTTTT. Full variable domain (rest looked up from reference TRBV7-2 and TRBJ1-4): GAGVSQSPSNKVTEKGKDVELRCDPISGHTALYWYRQSLGQGLEFLIYFQGNSAPDKSGLPSDRFSAERTGGSVSTLTIQRTQQEDSAVYLCASSLVGAYNEKLFFGSGTQLSVL.

The chain has TRBV4-3 and TRBJ2-1, with 7 bases identical to TRBD2. The CDR3 is made up of 15 amino acids. Germline V gene data show CDR1 as LGHNA and CDR2 as YSLEER. J lost 2 bases, V lost 1 base, and 2 bases had no gene match. For the CDR3, the DNA is TGCGCCAGCAGCCAAGGGGGACTACCCTACAATGAGCAGTTCTTC. Protein product: CASSQGGLPYNEQFF.

The chain combines TRBV3-1 (or the pseudogene TRBV3-2) with TRBJ2-1, with 7 nucleotides matching TRBD1. CDR1 is LGHDT, CDR2 YNNKEL, per germline (reference sequence). CDR3 length: 16 residues. Trimming cost V 4 bases and J 4 bases; bases outside gene matches: 10. This chain's CDR3 is CASSLSPGQTYNEQFF. CDR3 sequence (DNA): TGTGCCAGCAGCCTATCCCCGGGACAGACATACAATGAGCAGTTCTTC.

The genes are TRBV3-1 (or the pseudogene TRBV3-2) and TRBJ2-2; D is undetermined. V lost 4 bases, J lost 4 bases, and 16 bases lay in between. CDR1 is LGHDT, CDR2 YNNKEL, per germline (reference sequence). The CDR3 length is 16 residues. In DNA form, the CDR3 reads TGTGCCAGCAGCCCCCACTATGTTTCTCGCACCGGGGAGCTGTTTTTT. Its protein is CASSPHYVSRTGELFF.

The chain has TRBV6-7 and TRBJ1-3; D not resolved. TRBV6-7 belongs to the ORF category, with a function that is uncertain. V dropped 0 bases and J dropped 8 bases, with 5 bases sitting between them. CDR3 length: 12 residues. The CDR3 sequence: CASSYSYHTIYF. For the CDR3, the DNA is TGTGCCAGCAGTTACTCCTACCACACCATATATTTT.

The genes are TRBV5-1 and TRBJ2-1, with 10 bases identical to TRBD1. The CDR3 length is 16 residues. The germline CDR1 and CDR2 sequences are SGHRS and YFSETQ. After removal of 0 bases from V and 4 bases from J, the junction contained 4 bases not matched to a gene. CDR3 sequence (DNA): TGCGCCAGCAGCTTGGGGGGACAGGGGACTTACAATGAGCAGTTCTTC. Its protein is CASSLGGQGTYNEQFF.

The table lists this clone with a count of one. CDR3 coding DNA: TGTGCCAGTAGTATAGAAGCTAGAAGTGAGCAGTTCTTC. Protein sequence: CASSIEARSEQFF. This rearrangement joins TRBV19 to TRBJ2-1; D not certain. CDR3 length: 13 amino acids. V was pared by 0 bases and J by 9 bases, with 9 bases between. CDR1 is LNHDA, CDR2 SQIVND, per germline (reference sequence).

This clone was seen once. The chain carries TRBV24-1 and TRBJ1-2; 8 bases match TRBD1. J was trimmed by 8 bases and V by 4 bases; bases with no gene match: 8. The CDR3 is 14 residues long. In germline, CDR1 is KGHDR, CDR2 SFDVKD. DNA of the CDR3: TGTGCCACCAGTGACCCTGACAGGGGAGTGGGCTACACCTTC. Translated, it gives CATSDPDRGVGYTF.

CDR3 residues: CASSLTSGGYTQYF. For the CDR3, the DNA is TGTGCCAGTAGTCTGACTAGCGGAGGGTATACGCAGTATTTT. V and J are TRBV19 and TRBJ2-3; 9 nucleotides line up with TRBD2. CDR1 is LNHDA, CDR2 SQIVND, per germline (reference sequence). The CDR3 consists of 14 residues. V shed 5 bases and J 7 bases; nucleotides not matched to a gene: 7.

V and J are TRBV9 and TRBJ1-6; D is possibly TRBD1 (5 bases). Trimming took off 0 bases at V and 7 bases at J, with 8 bases between the two ends. CDR1 and CDR2 from the germline V gene are SGDLS and YYNGEE. This CDR3 region has 14 residues. The CDR3 spells CASSVEQANSPLHF. DNA for the CDR3: TGTGCCAGCAGCGTAGAACAGGCGAATTCACCCCTCCACTTT.

This clone has a single count. The V gene is TRBV5-1, the J gene TRBJ2-7; 10 bases match TRBD1. CDR1 is SGHRS and CDR2 is YFSETQ in the germline V gene. The ends lost 4 bases at V and 7 bases at J; junction bases unmatched: 8. The length of the CDR3 is 14 residues. In DNA, the CDR3 is TGCGCCAGCAGCCCCGGACAGGGGGTGGGGGAGCAGTACTTC. Translated: CASSPGQGVGEQYF.

The V and J genes are TRBV23-1 and TRBJ2-2; 7 bases fit TRBD1. TRBV23-1 qualifies as an ORF whose function is uncertain. This CDR3 is built from 16 residues. Unmatched junction bases numbered 8, after V lost 4 bases and J lost 3 bases. The CDR3 loop reads CASSPTGKQDTGELFF. In nucleotides, the CDR3 is TGCGCCAGCAGTCCGACAGGGAAACAGGACACCGGGGAGCTGTTTTTT.

Remarks on this clone: This CDR3 is also generated by other DNA sequences in the sample. The chain joins TRBV7-8 to TRBJ2-1; D possibly corresponds to TRBD1 (6 bases). The CDR3 spans 13 residues. With 1 base removed from V and 7 bases from J, the gap between germline ends came to 8 bases. Looked up from germline, CDR1 is SGHVS and CDR2 is FQNEAQ. CDR3 loop: CASSLDRVNEQFF. CDR3 DNA: TGTGCCAGCAGCTTAGACAGGGTGAATGAGCAGTTCTTC.

The chain recombines TRBV28 with TRBJ1-1; D gene ambiguous. The V gene's germline CDR1 is MDHEN and CDR2 SYDVKM. CDR3 length: 14 residues. V was trimmed by 6 bases and J by 0 bases, leaving 11 bases between them. CDR3 DNA: TGTGCCAGCAGCCGCCTTCTAATGAACACTGAAGCTTTCTTT. It translates to CASSRLLMNTEAFF. The entire variable domain, with the rest obtained from reference TRBV28 and TRBJ1-1, is as follows: DVKVTQSSRYLVKRTGEKVFLECVQDMDHENMFWYRQDPGLGLRLIYFSYDVKMKEKGDIPEGYSVSREKKERFSLILESASTNQTSMYLCASSRLLMNTEAFFGQGTRLTVV.